The subject of this entry is one TCR beta chain. Its antigen is currently unknown. The CDR3 is 17 amino acids. From germline, CDR1 is MDHEN and CDR2 SYDVKM. The germline V and J ends were trimmed by 5 bases and 6 bases, with 24 bases remaining between them. This sample was taken from a study of blood T cells in healthy people across ages. In the study overall: The template switching approach captured approximately one barcoded beta molecule for every two T cells.

It was with a sample-barcoded 5' primer and a J-beta primer mix that a second PCR of about 6 to 11 cycles was run. The yield of each sample was at least 2.5 million CDR3-containing paired-end reads. TCRdb ran MiXCR on the 5' RACE reads and lists one entry per CDR3 protein. Of about 1.5 million distinct CDR3 sequences in the sample, 35% to 45% were seen once. Whole-study findings and limits: With age, beta diversity per million T cells declined roughly linearly, significantly by around 43. Both higher diversity and more naive CD4+ cells marked long-lived donors when set against aged donors.

Sequenced material: blood. The chain couples TRBV28 to TRBJ2-3; perhaps D is TRBD1 or TRBD2 (5 bases each). The TCR sequence derives from a woman aged 18-29 years in good health. The CDR3 protein is CASSNGDVLRMGDTQYF. The CDR3 bases are TGTGCCAGCAGTAACGGGGACGTGCTCCGGATGGGGGATACGCAGTATTTT.